This T cell receptor beta chain was sequenced in a study of blood T cell repertoires in COVID-19. Study at large: Some COVID-19 samples were acute and others convalescent; all came from the United States, Italy and Spain. T cells, B-cell-depleted T cells, or PBMCs provided the cDNA or gDNA that served as material.

The CDR3 runs to 17 residues. Trimming took 4 bases from V and 6 from J; bases not matched to a gene: 16. Germline CDR1 LGHNA, CDR2 YSLEER. The authors' processing: Reference gene primer amplification in the assay estimated nucleated cell counts. Method: immunoSEQ multiplex PCR; TCRdb's copy keeps in-frame clones and lacks some. That table is the source of V, J and clone size, and D and trimming were worked out from the DNA. The table lists some 110,000 clones, roughly 77% of them singletons. The TCR was taken from a man aged 55 to 70 with active or convalescent COVID-19. This chain uses TRBV4-3 with TRBJ2-3; 7 bases match TRBD2. The sample taken for sequencing was peripheral blood. The CDR3, as DNA: TGCGCCAGCAGCCCATCTGCGGGCAGCGGGACCCGTGATACGCAGTATTTT. Its translation is CASSPSAGSGTRDTQYF.